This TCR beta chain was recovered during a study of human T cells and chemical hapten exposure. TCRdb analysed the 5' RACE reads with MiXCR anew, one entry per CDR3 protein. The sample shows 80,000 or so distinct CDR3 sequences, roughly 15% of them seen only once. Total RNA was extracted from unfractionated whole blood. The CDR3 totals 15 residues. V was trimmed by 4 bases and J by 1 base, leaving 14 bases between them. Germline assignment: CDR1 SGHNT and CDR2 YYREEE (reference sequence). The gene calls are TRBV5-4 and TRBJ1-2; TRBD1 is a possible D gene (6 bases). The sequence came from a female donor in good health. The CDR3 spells CASSNRESFNYGYTF. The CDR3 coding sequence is TGTGCCAGCAGCAACAGGGAATCCTTTAACTATGGCTACACCTTC.